This T cell receptor (beta chain) derives from a study of Ad26.COV2.S vaccination and SARS-CoV-2 variants. Overall study results and limits: Compared with placebo recipients, vaccine recipients had higher spike-specific TCR breadth.

Treatment described: some 19 received Ad26.COV2.S at low or high dose, single or two shots; five or six received placebo; per-sample allocation not given. Day 63 after the first injection of vaccine or placebo was the sampling time. The donor's status was that of an adult aged 18-55 years in Boston. Vaccine was an Ad26 vector expressing Wuhan-strain SARS-CoV-2 spike. Measured with immunoSEQ multiplex PCR; TCRdb has only the in-frame clones, and not every one. This table has 380,000 or so clones, around 89% appearing once. Trimming shortened V by 6 bases and J by 5 bases, and 11 bases separated the two germline ends. CDR3 length equals 13 residues. The germline V gene encodes CDR1 SNHLY and CDR2 FYNNEI. Turning to this clone: Its antigen is currently unknown.

The sequence was obtained from a person aged 18 to 65 who received the Ad26.COV2.S COVID-19 vaccine or a placebo. The input for sequencing was peripheral blood, taken in a trial of Ad26.COV2.S vaccine versus placebo. The chain employs TRBV2 and TRBJ1-3; D remains ambiguous. CDR3 nucleotides: TGTGCCAGCAGCGCGGACGTCAGAAACACCATATATTTT. Amino acid sequence: CASSADVRNTIYF.